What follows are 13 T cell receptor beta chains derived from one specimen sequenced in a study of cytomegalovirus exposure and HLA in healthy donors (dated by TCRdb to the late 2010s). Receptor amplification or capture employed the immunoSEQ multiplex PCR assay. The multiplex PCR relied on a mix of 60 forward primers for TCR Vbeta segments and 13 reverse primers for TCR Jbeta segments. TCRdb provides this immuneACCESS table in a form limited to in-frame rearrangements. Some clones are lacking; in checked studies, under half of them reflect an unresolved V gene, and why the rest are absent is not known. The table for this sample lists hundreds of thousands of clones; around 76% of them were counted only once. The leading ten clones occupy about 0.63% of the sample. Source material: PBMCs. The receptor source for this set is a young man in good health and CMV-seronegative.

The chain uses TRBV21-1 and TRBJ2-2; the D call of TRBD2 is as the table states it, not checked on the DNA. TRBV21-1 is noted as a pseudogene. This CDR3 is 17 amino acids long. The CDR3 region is CASSSRGLAGVTGELFF. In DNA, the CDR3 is TGTGCCAGCAGCTCCCGAGGACTAGCGGGAGTCACCGGGGAGCTGTTTTTT.

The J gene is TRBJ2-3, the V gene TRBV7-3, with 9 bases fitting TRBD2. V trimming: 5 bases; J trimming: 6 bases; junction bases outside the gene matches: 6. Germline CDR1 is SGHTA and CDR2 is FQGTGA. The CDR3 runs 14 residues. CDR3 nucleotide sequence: TGTGCCAGCAGCGATAGCGGGAGCAAGGATACGCAGTATTTT. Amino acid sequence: CASSDSGSKDTQYF.

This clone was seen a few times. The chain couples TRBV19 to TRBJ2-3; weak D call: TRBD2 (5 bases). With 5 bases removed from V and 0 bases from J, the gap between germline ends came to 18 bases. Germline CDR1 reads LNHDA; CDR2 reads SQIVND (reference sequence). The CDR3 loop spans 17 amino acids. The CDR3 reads CASSSPIAGPSTDTQYF. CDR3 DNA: TGTGCCAGTAGTTCCCCAATCGCGGGCCCAAGCACAGATACGCAGTATTTT.

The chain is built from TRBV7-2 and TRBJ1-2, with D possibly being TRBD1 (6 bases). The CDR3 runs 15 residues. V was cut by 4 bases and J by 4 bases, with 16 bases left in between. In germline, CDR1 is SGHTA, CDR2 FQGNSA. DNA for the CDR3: TGTGCCAGCAGCTACAGACAGGCCTCCCTCTATGGCTACACCTTC. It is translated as CASSYRQASLYGYTF.

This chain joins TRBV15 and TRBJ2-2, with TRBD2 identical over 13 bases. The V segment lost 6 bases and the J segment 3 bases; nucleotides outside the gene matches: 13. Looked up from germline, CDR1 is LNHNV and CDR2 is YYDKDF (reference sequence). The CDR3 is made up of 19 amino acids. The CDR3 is CATSPKGLAGRVHTGELFF. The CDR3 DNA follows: TGTGCCACCAGTCCGAAGGGACTAGCGGGACGGGTCCACACCGGGGAGCTGTTTTTT.

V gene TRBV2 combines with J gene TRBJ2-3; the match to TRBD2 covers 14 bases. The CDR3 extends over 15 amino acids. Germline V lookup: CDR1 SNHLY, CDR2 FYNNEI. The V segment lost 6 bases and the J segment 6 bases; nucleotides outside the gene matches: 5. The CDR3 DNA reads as TGTGCCAGCAGGCCCGGGACTAGCGGGAGTGATACGCAGTATTTT. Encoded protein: CASRPGTSGSDTQYF. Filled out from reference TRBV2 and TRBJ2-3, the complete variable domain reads EPEVTQTPSHQVTQMGQEVILRCVPISNHLYFYWYRQILGQKVEFLVSFYNNEISEKSEIFDDQFSVERPDGSNFTLKIRSTKLEDSAMYFCASRPGTSGSDTQYFGPGTRLTVL.

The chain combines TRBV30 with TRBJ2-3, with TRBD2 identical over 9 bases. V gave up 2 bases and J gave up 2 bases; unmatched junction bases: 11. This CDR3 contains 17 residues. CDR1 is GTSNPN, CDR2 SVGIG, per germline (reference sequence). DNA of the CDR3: TGTGCCTGGAGTTGGAAGAAAAGCGGGAGGCTCACAGATACGCAGTATTTT. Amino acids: CAWSWKKSGRLTDTQYF.

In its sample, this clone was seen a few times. The CDR3 protein is CAISAQGENTEAFF. The CDR3 coding sequence is TGTGCCATCAGTGCTCAGGGGGAGAACACTGAAGCTTTCTTT. This rearrangement joins TRBV10-3 to TRBJ1-1; the match to TRBD1 covers 7 bases. CDR1 and CDR2 (germline): ENHRY, SYGVKD. The V and J ends lost 4 bases and 1 base, in that order; junction bases with no gene match: 3. This CDR3 is built from 14 residues.

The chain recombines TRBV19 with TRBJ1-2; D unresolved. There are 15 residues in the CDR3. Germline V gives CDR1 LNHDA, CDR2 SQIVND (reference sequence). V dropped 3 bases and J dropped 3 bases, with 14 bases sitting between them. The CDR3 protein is CASSISLHYDYGYTF. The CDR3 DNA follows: TGTGCCAGTAGTATTTCTCTACACTACGACTATGGCTACACCTTC.

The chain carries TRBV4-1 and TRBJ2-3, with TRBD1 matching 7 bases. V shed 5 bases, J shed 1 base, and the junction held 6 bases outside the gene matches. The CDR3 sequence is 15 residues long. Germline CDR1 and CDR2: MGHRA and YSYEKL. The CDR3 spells CASSVGQGGTDTQYF. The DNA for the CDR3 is TGCGCCAGCAGCGTTGGGCAGGGGGGCACAGATACGCAGTATTTT.

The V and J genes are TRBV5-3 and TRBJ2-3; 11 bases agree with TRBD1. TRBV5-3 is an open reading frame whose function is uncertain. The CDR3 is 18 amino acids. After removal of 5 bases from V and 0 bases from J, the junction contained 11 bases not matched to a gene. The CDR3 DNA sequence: TGTGCCAGAAGGGAGGGACAGGGGGGGCCCTCTAGCACAGATACGCAGTATTTT. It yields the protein CARREGQGGPSSTDTQYF.

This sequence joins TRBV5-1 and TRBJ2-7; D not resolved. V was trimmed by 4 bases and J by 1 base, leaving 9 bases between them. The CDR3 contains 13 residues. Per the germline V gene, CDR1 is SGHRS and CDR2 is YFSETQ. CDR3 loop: CASSPYSSYEQYF. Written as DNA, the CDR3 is TGCGCCAGCAGCCCCTATAGTTCCTACGAGCAGTACTTC.

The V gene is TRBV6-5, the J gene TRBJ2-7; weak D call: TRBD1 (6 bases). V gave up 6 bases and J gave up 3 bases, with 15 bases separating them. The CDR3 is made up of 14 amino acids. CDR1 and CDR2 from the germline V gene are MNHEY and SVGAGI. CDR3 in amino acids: CASSRTEQIYEQYF. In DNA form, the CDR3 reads TGTGCCAGCAGCCGGACAGAGCAGATCTACGAGCAGTACTTC.